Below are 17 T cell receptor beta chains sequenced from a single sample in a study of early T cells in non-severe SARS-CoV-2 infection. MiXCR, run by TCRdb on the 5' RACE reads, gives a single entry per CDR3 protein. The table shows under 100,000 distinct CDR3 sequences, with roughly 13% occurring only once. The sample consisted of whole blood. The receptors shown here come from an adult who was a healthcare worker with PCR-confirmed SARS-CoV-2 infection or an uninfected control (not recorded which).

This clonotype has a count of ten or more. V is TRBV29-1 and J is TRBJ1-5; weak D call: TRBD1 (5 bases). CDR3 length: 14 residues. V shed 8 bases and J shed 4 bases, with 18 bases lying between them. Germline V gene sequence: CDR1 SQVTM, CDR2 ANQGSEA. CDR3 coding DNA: TGCAGCTACCAGGTGGGGGGTAGAAATCAGCCCCAGCATTTT. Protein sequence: CSYQVGGRNQPQHF.

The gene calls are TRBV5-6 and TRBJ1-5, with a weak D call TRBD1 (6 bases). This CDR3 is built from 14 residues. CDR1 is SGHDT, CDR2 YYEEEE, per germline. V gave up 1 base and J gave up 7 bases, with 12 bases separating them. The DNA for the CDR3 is TGTGCCAGCAGCTTGTTAACAGGGAACCAGCCCCAGCATTTT. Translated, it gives CASSLLTGNQPQHF.

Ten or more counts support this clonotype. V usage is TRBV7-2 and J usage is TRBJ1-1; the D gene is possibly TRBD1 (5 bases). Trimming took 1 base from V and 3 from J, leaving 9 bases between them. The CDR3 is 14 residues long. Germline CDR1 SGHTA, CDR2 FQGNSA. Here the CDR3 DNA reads TGTGCCAGCAGCTTAGGTCCGGGGGACACTGAAGCTTTCTTT. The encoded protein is CASSLGPGDTEAFF.

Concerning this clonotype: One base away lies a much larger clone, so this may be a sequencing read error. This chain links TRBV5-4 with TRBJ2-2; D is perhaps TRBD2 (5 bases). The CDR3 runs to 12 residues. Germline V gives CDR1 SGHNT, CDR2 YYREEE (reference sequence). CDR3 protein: CASSPPTGEPFF. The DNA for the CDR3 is TGTGCCAGCAGCCCTCCGACCGGGGAGCCGTTTTTT.

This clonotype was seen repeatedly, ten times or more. The CDR3 DNA sequence: TGTGCCAGCAGCCTGCGATGGCAGACCTCCTCCTACGAGCAGTACTTC. It codes for CASSLRWQTSSYEQYF. The V gene is TRBV11-2, the J gene TRBJ2-7, with D hard to call. The CDR3 loop spans 16 amino acids. Trimming removed 5 bases from V and 0 bases from J, with 17 bases in between. The germline V gene encodes CDR1 SGHAT and CDR2 FQNNGV.

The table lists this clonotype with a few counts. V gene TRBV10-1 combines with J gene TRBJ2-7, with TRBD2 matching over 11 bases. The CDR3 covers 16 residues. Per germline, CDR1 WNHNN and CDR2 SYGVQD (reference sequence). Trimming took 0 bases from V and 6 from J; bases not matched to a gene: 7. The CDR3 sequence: CASSESSGGAGREQYF. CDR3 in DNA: TGCGCCAGCAGTGAGTCTAGCGGGGGGGCCGGGCGCGAGCAGTACTTC.

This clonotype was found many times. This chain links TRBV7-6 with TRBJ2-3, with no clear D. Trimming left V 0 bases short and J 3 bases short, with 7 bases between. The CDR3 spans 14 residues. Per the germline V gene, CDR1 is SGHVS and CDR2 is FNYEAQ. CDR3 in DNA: TGTGCCAGCAGCTTAGCGCGAGCGACAGATACGCAGTATTTT. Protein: CASSLARATDTQYF.

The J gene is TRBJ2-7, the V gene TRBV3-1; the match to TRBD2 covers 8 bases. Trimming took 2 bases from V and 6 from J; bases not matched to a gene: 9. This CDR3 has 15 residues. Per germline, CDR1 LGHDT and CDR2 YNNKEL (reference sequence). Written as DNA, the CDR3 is TGTGCCAGCAGCCAATTCAGCGGGGGACCCGTCGAGCAGTACTTC. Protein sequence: CASSQFSGGPVEQYF.

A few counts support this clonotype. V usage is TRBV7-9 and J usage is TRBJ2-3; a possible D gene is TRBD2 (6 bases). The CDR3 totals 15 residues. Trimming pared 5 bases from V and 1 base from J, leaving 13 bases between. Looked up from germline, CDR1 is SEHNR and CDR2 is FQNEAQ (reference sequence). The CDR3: CASSPRGSRTDTQYF. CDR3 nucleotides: TGTGCCAGCAGCCCCCGGGGGTCCCGCACAGATACGCAGTATTTT. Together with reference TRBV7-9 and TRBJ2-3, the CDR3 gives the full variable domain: DTGVSQNPRHKITKRGQNVTFRCDPISEHNRLYWYRQTLGQGPEFLTYFQNEAQLEKSRLLSDRFSAERPKGSFSTLEIQRTEQGDSAMYLCASSPRGSRTDTQYFGPGTRLTVL.

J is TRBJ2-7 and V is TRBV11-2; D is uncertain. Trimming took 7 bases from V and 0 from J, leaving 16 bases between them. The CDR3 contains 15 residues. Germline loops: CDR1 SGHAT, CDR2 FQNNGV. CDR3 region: CASTVDTSRSYEQYF. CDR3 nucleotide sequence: TGTGCCAGCACCGTTGACACTTCCCGCTCCTACGAGCAGTACTTC.

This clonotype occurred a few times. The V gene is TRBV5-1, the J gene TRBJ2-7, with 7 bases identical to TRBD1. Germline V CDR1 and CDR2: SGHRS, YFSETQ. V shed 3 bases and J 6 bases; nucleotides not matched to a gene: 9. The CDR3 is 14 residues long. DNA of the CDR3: TGCGCCAGCAGCTCCTCAGGGGGAGATGGCGAGCAGTACTTC. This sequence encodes CASSSSGGDGEQYF.

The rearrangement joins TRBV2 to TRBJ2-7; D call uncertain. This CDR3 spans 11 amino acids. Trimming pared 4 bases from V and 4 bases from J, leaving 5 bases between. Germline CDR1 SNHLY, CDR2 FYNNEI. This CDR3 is CASSALYEQYF. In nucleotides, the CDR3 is TGTGCCAGCAGTGCCCTTTACGAGCAGTACTTC.

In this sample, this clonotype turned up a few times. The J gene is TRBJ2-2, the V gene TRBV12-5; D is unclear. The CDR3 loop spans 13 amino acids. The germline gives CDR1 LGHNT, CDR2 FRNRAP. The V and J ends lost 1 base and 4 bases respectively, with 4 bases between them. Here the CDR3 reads CASGLALTGELFF. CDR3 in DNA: TGTGCTAGTGGTTTGGCCCTCACCGGGGAGCTGTTTTTT.

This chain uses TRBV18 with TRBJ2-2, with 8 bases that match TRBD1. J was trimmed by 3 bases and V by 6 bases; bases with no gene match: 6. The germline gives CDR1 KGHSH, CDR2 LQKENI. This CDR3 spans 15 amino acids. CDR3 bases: TGTGCCAGCTCTCGACAGGGGAAGGACACCGGGGAGCTGTTTTTT. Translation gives CASSRQGKDTGELFF.

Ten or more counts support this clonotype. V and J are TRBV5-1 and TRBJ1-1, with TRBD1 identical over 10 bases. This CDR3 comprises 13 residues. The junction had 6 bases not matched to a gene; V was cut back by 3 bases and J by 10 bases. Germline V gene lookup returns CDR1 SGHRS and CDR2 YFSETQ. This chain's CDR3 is CASSSRQGARAFF. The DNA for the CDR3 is TGCGCCAGCAGCTCCCGACAGGGGGCTCGAGCTTTCTTT.

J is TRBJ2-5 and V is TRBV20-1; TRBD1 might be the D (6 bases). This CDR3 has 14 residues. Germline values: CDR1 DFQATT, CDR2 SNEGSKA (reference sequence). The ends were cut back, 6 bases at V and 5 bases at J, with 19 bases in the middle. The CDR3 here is CSAEQGAEGETQYF. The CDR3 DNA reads TGCAGTGCAGAACAGGGAGCTGAGGGGGAGACCCAGTACTTC.

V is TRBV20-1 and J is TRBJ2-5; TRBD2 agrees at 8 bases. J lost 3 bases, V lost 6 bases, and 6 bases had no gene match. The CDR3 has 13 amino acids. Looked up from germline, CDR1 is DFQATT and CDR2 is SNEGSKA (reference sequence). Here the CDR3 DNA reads TGCAGTGCCCCTGGGACTAGGAAAGAGACCCAGTACTTC. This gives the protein CSAPGTRKETQYF.